This TCR beta chain is drawn from a study of T-cell memory formation after mild COVID-19. General study points: Balance between CD4 and CD8 was seen in clones contracting day 15 to 85, and a CD4+ lean was seen in later expanders.

The CDR3 has 16 amino acids. Trimming left V 8 bases short and J 0 bases short, with 21 bases between. Germline assignment: CDR1 SGHRS and CDR2 YFSETQ. On this clonotype: Its target is unknown.

Using its own MiXCR run on the 5' RACE reads, TCRdb lists one record per CDR3 protein. This sample carries roughly 580,000 distinct CDR3 sequences, roughly 18% of them seen once, and the ten largest clones take about 12%. Input material: PBMCs or a T cell subset sorted from them (not recorded which). The chain has TRBV5-1 and TRBJ2-7, with D unclear. The origin of this receptor is an adult woman who had mild COVID-19 (a few samples of this study predate the infection). Cell type and time point are not known. This CDR3 reads CASSDPSGLNSYEQYF. For the CDR3, the DNA is TGCGCCAGTTCAGACCCGTCAGGCCTCAACTCCTACGAGCAGTACTTC. Together with reference TRBV5-1 and TRBJ2-7, the CDR3 gives the full variable domain: KAGVTQTPRYLIKTRGQQVTLSCSPISGHRSVSWYQQTPGQGLQFLFEYFSETQRNKGNFPGRFSGRQFSNSRSEMNVSTLELGDSALYLCASSDPSGLNSYEQYFGPGTRLTVT.